The 27 T cell receptor beta chains below were found in one sample sequenced in a study of siplizumab effects on memory and regulatory T cells. Assay: immunoSEQ multiplex PCR; the TCRdb copy retains only in-frame clones and omits some. The table records about 100,000 clones, 91% of them present only once. The sample was CD4+ T cells sorted from blood. The receptors originated from a human donor in good health.

This clone has more than one count but fewer than ten. The chain links TRBV4-1 to TRBJ1-1, with D hard to call. This CDR3 region has 13 residues. Per the germline V gene, CDR1 is MGHRA and CDR2 is YSYEKL. The V and J ends lost 0 bases and 7 bases respectively, with 9 bases between them. CDR3 sequence reads: CASSQDRMSEAFF. CDR3 in DNA: TGCGCCAGCAGCCAAGATCGGATGAGTGAAGCTTTCTTT.

In this sample, this clone turned up a few times. The chain couples TRBV19 to TRBJ1-2; 7 bases are a match to TRBD1. With V trimmed by 5 bases and J by 4 bases, 7 bases remained unmatched. The CDR3 consists of 14 residues. The germline V gene has CDR1 LNHDA and CDR2 SQIVND (reference sequence). This CDR3 is CASSRDRDAYGYTF. The CDR3 DNA sequence: TGTGCCAGTAGTCGGGACAGAGACGCCTATGGCTACACCTTC.

The V call is TRBV18, the J call TRBJ1-6, with D possibly matching TRBD1 (5 bases). There are 16 residues in the CDR3. Trimming cost V 6 bases and J 9 bases, with 21 bases left between them. CDR1 and CDR2 from the germline V gene are KGHSH and LQKENI. In DNA form, the CDR3 reads TGTGCCAGCTCTCCGATGCGAGGGACCGAGGGTTCACCCCTCCACTTT. Protein product: CASSPMRGTEGSPLHF.

The rearrangement uses TRBV18 and TRBJ2-7; 11 bases fit TRBD2. V lost 1 base to trimming and J lost 6 bases; unmatched junction nucleotides: 5. The V gene's germline CDR1 is KGHSH and CDR2 LQKENI. The CDR3 extends over 15 amino acids. For the CDR3, the DNA is TGTGCCAGCTCACCACTAGCGGGGGGGCCGGGCGAGCAGTACTTC. Translating it yields CASSPLAGGPGEQYF.

CDR3 DNA sequence: TGTGCCAGCAGTTACTCGATTCAGGGGCGCACTGAAGCTTTCTTT. Translated, it gives CASSYSIQGRTEAFF. The genes are TRBV6-6 and TRBJ1-1; possibly TRBD1 for D (6 bases). Deletions cut 0 bases from V and 4 bases from J, with 12 bases between. Germline V gene sequence: CDR1 MNHNY, CDR2 SVGAGI (reference sequence). CDR3 length: 15 amino acids.

The rearrangement links TRBV6-5 to TRBJ2-2; no clear D. The V end lost 6 bases, the J end lost 6 bases, and 11 bases lay between the germline ends. This CDR3 region has 13 residues. Germline CDR1 reads MNHEY; CDR2 reads SVGAGI. The CDR3 region has the DNA TGTGCCAGCAGGTCCCCGGGTGCCGGGGAGCTGTTTTTT. Translated, it gives CASRSPGAGELFF.

This chain uses TRBV21-1 with TRBJ1-2. TRBV21-1 is recorded as a pseudogene. The CDR3 spans 12 residues. CDR3 sequence: CASSKAFYGYTF. CDR3 coding DNA: TGTGCCAGCAGCAAAGCGTTTTATGGCTACACCTTC.

This sequence joins TRBV10-3 and TRBJ2-1; 7 bases are shared with TRBD2. With V trimmed by 8 bases and J by 0 bases, 7 bases remained unmatched. Looked up from germline, CDR1 is ENHRY and CDR2 is SYGVKD. CDR3 length equals 15 residues. The CDR3 DNA is TGTGCCATCGGAGACGGGGGGTCCTCCTACAATGAGCAGTTCTTC. Amino acids: CAIGDGGSSYNEQFF.

The J gene is TRBJ2-7, the V gene TRBV7-9; 11 bases are shared with TRBD1. In germline, CDR1 is SEHNR, CDR2 FQNEAQ (reference sequence). The CDR3 runs to 19 residues. V was pared by 5 bases and J by 2 bases, with 17 bases of the junction left unmatched. The CDR3 coding sequence is TGTGCCAGCAGCCTAGGACAGGGGGCGGTCACTTTTTGGCCCTACGAGCAGTACTTC. Protein sequence: CASSLGQGAVTFWPYEQYF.

The rearrangement uses TRBV7-9 and TRBJ2-1; TRBD2 aligns across 7 bases. Germline CDR1 SEHNR, CDR2 FQNEAQ (reference sequence). This CDR3 is built from 12 residues. With V trimmed by 5 bases and J by 9 bases, 4 bases remained unmatched. The CDR3 is CASSPTGGEQFF. CDR3 nucleotide sequence: TGTGCCAGCAGCCCTACGGGGGGTGAGCAGTTCTTC. Drawing the rest from reference TRBV7-9 and TRBJ2-1, the complete variable domain is DTGVSQNPRHKITKRGQNVTFRCDPISEHNRLYWYRQTLGQGPEFLTYFQNEAQLEKSRLLSDRFSAERPKGSFSTLEIQRTEQGDSAMYLCASSPTGGEQFFGPGTRLTVL.

The chain recombines TRBV20-1 with TRBJ1-1; no reliable D call. CDR1 and CDR2 (germline): DFQATT, SNEGSKA (reference sequence). This CDR3 contains 11 residues. Trimming shortened V by 1 base and J by 6 bases, and 6 bases separated the two germline ends. CDR3 nucleotide sequence: TGCAGTGCTAGAGTTCGGGCTGAAGCTTTCTTT. It encodes CSARVRAEAFF.

V and J are TRBV6-5 and TRBJ1-1; no firm D call. Germline V gene lookup returns CDR1 MNHEY and CDR2 SVGAGI. This CDR3 has 13 amino acids. V lost 0 bases and J 7 bases, leaving 9 bases between the germline ends. CDR3 amino acids: CASSYSGNLEAFF. For the CDR3, the DNA is TGTGCCAGCAGTTACTCGGGGAATCTTGAAGCTTTCTTT.

This chain's CDR3 is CASSLPGKQYF. The CDR3 DNA is TGTGCCAGCAGCTTGCCGGGGAAGCAGTATTTT. V gene TRBV5-8 combines with J gene TRBJ2-3; possible D gene TRBD2, 5 bases. Germline values: CDR1 SGHTS, CDR2 YDEGEE. The CDR3 consists of 11 residues. V was trimmed by 1 base and J by 11 bases, leaving 8 bases between them.

J is TRBJ2-5 and V is TRBV9; TRBD2 agrees at 8 bases. Germline CDR1 and CDR2: SGDLS and YYNGEE. After removal of 4 bases from V and 1 base from J, the junction contained 9 bases not matched to a gene. This CDR3 spans 16 amino acids. The CDR3 DNA sequence: TGTGCCAGCAGCCTCTTTCGCGGGGGGATCCAAGAGACCCAGTACTTC. Its translation is CASSLFRGGIQETQYF.

The V call is TRBV2, the J call TRBJ2-5; D unresolved. The CDR3 runs to 12 residues. Deletions cut 6 bases from V and 1 base from J, with 6 bases between. Per the germline V gene, CDR1 is SNHLY and CDR2 is FYNNEI. The CDR3 sequence: CASRHFQETQYF. The CDR3 DNA sequence: TGTGCCAGCAGACATTTCCAAGAGACCCAGTACTTC.

V gene TRBV7-2 combines with J gene TRBJ1-3; perhaps TRBD1 as D (5 bases). The germline gives CDR1 SGHTA, CDR2 FQGNSA. This CDR3 region has 15 residues. V lost 1 base and J 3 bases, leaving 10 bases between the germline ends. The CDR3 loop reads CASSLGGEVGNTIYF. DNA of the CDR3: TGTGCCAGCAGCTTAGGAGGGGAAGTTGGAAACACCATATATTTT.

The V gene is TRBV4-3, the J gene TRBJ2-7; 9 positions agree with TRBD2. Germline CDR1 is LGHNA and CDR2 is YSLEER. V trimming: 0 bases; J trimming: 6 bases; junction bases outside the gene matches: 6. CDR3 length: 15 amino acids. The CDR3 is CASSQERGGVSEQYF. The CDR3 DNA is TGCGCCAGCAGCCAAGAGCGGGGGGGCGTGTCCGAGCAGTACTTC.

V and J are TRBV19 and TRBJ1-2, with 7 bases matching TRBD1. The V gene end was trimmed by 6 bases and the J gene end by 7 bases; junction bases not matched to a gene: 8. This CDR3 has 13 amino acids. In germline, CDR1 is LNHDA, CDR2 SQIVND (reference sequence). CDR3 sequence: CASSLTGAPGYTF. The CDR3, as DNA: TGTGCCAGTAGCCTTACAGGGGCCCCTGGCTACACCTTC.

The chain uses TRBV6-1 and TRBJ2-2; D is ambiguous. CDR3 size: 15 residues. V was cut by 6 bases and J by 0 bases, with 11 bases left in between. Germline-derived CDR1 and CDR2 are MNHNS and SASEGT. The CDR3 is CASSSIQTNTGELFF. In nucleotides, the CDR3 is TGTGCCAGCAGCTCAATCCAAACGAACACCGGGGAGCTGTTTTTT.

The rearrangement uses TRBV4-3 and TRBJ1-2; tentatively, D is TRBD1 (5 bases). Between the trimmed V and J ends, which lost 1 base and 5 bases, there was a span of 8 bases. Germline V gives CDR1 LGHNA, CDR2 YSLEER. The CDR3 totals 13 residues. The CDR3 DNA reads as TGCGCCAGCAGCCAAGGACAGTTATATGGCTACACCTTC. Amino acid sequence: CASSQGQLYGYTF.

The chain employs TRBV18 and TRBJ2-1; D perhaps matches TRBD2 (5 bases). Germline-derived CDR1 and CDR2 are KGHSH and LQKENI. Trimming took 1 base from V and 0 from J, leaving 7 bases between them. The CDR3 sequence is 15 residues long. As DNA, the CDR3 is TGTGCCAGCTCACCACTGGGGAGCTCCTACAATGAGCAGTTCTTC. This translates into CASSPLGSSYNEQFF.

The V and J genes are TRBV10-2 and TRBJ2-3; TRBD2 agrees at 11 bases. Germline lookup yields CDR1 WSHSY and CDR2 SAAADI. V gave up 6 bases and J gave up 4 bases; unmatched junction bases: 9. The length of the CDR3 is 16 residues. This CDR3 reads CASRLTSGVIPDTQYF. Here the CDR3 DNA reads TGCGCCAGCAGATTGACTAGCGGGGTCATACCAGATACGCAGTATTTT.

This clone appeared once. The chain has TRBV7-2 and TRBJ1-2; perhaps TRBD1 as D (5 bases). Trimming stripped 6 bases from V and 4 bases from J, with 12 bases between. This CDR3 spans 13 amino acids. Germline-derived CDR1 and CDR2 are SGHTA and FQGNSA. The CDR3 spells CASSLGRPYGYTF. In nucleotides, the CDR3 is TGTGCCAGCAGTTTGGGACGGCCCTATGGCTACACCTTC.

The rearrangement joins TRBV5-1 to TRBJ2-5, with a weak D call TRBD2 (5 bases). CDR1 and CDR2 from the germline V gene are SGHRS and YFSETQ. The V end was cut by 1 base, the J end by 5 bases, with 12 bases between. The CDR3 extends over 14 amino acids. The CDR3 loop is CASSLMRERETQYF. The CDR3 DNA reads as TGCGCCAGCAGCTTGATGAGGGAAAGGGAGACCCAGTACTTC.

V and J are TRBV7-2 and TRBJ2-1; possible D gene TRBD2, 5 bases. Germline CDR1 is SGHTA and CDR2 is FQGNSA. The CDR3 has 13 amino acids. Trimming stripped 4 bases from V and 8 bases from J, with 12 bases between. The CDR3 spells CASSSTSVDEQFF. In nucleotides, the CDR3 is TGTGCCAGCAGCTCCACTAGTGTCGATGAGCAGTTCTTC.

The chain couples TRBV7-9 to TRBJ1-4, with 8 bases aligning to TRBD1. With 2 bases clipped from V and 8 bases from J, the junction kept 7 bases outside the gene matches. The CDR3 has 15 amino acids. Germline values: CDR1 SEHNR, CDR2 FQNEAQ (reference sequence). Written as DNA, the CDR3 is TGTGCCAGCAGCTTAAACACAGGGGGAGGGGAAAAACTGTTTTTT. Its translation: CASSLNTGGGEKLFF.

V usage is TRBV7-3 and J usage is TRBJ2-2; D perhaps matches TRBD1 (6 bases). The germline V gene has CDR1 SGHTA and CDR2 FQGTGA. The CDR3 sequence is 13 residues long. V was cut by 5 bases and J by 6 bases, with 10 bases left in between. The DNA for the CDR3 is TGTGCCAGCAGCGAACAGGGAGCCGGGGAGCTGTTTTTT. Amino acid sequence: CASSEQGAGELFF.